These 17 T cell receptor beta chains were sequenced from one sample in a study of siplizumab effects on memory and regulatory T cells. Profiling relied on immunoSEQ multiplex PCR, and the TCRdb table lists in-frame clones only, not all of them. The data show about 100,000 clones, over 90% seen once. The sequenced sample was non-Treg CD4+ T cells sorted from blood. These receptors all stem from a human donor in good health.

Only one count was recorded for this clone. This chain connects TRBV5-8 to TRBJ2-7; the D is unclear. The length of the CDR3 is 12 residues. V lost 4 bases and J lost 6, with 11 bases in between. Germline loops: CDR1 SGHTS, CDR2 YDEGEE. The CDR3 DNA follows: TGTGCCAGCAGCCGCCAGGTGAGCGAGCAGTACTTC. Its protein product is CASSRQVSEQYF. Full variable domain (remainder filled in from reference TRBV5-8 and TRBJ2-7): EAGVTQSPTHLIKTRGQQATLRCSPISGHTSVYWYQQALGLGLQFLLWYDEGEERNRGNFPPRFSGRQFPNYSSELNVNALELEDSALYLCASSRQVSEQYFGPGTRLTVT.

The chain employs TRBV19 and TRBJ1-1; D is possibly TRBD1 (6 bases). Germline V lookup: CDR1 LNHDA, CDR2 SQIVND (reference sequence). This CDR3 is 14 amino acids long. Deletions cut 7 bases from V and 0 bases from J, with 12 bases between. Here the CDR3 reads CASTPGQLNTEAFF. The CDR3 region has the DNA TGTGCCAGTACCCCAGGACAGTTGAACACTGAAGCTTTCTTT.

The chain joins TRBV5-1 to TRBJ2-2, with 10 bases aligning to TRBD1. Germline CDR1 reads SGHRS; CDR2 reads YFSETQ. This CDR3 contains 16 residues. The ends lost 4 bases at V and 4 bases at J; junction bases unmatched: 7. CDR3 sequence (DNA): TGCGCCAGCAGCCCGACGACAGGGGGCGCCACCGGGGAGCTGTTTTTT. Translating gives CASSPTTGGATGELFF.

The chain is built from TRBV9 and TRBJ2-7, with TRBD2 identical over 13 bases. Looked up from germline, CDR1 is SGDLS and CDR2 is YYNGEE. The J segment lost 2 bases and the V segment lost 2 bases, leaving 1 base of the junction unmatched. The CDR3 is 15 amino acids. The CDR3 DNA is TGTGCCAGCAGCGTCGGGACTAGCGGGGCCTACGAGCAGTACTTC. Protein sequence: CASSVGTSGAYEQYF. Variable domain in full (rest from reference TRBV9 and TRBJ2-7): DSGVTQTPKHLITATGQRVTLRCSPRSGDLSVYWYQQSLDQGLQFLIQYYNGEERAKGNILERFSAQQFPDLHSELNLSSLELGDSALYFCASSVGTSGAYEQYFGPGTRLTVT.

This clone was recorded only once. This chain uses TRBV6-6 with TRBJ1-5; 9 bases agree with TRBD1. The CDR3 extends over 14 amino acids. The V and J ends lost 4 bases and 4 bases, in that order; junction bases with no gene match: 2. Germline V gives CDR1 MNHNY, CDR2 SVGAGI (reference sequence). The CDR3 DNA reads as TGTGCCAGCAGTTTCGGACAGGGGAATCAGCCCCAGCATTTT. It translates to CASSFGQGNQPQHF.

The rearrangement links TRBV6-6 to TRBJ1-1; TRBD1 might be the D (5 bases). The CDR3 totals 14 residues. Per germline, CDR1 MNHNY and CDR2 SVGAGI (reference sequence). V lost 3 bases, J lost 7 bases, and 15 bases lay in between. Written as DNA, the CDR3 is TGTGCCAGCAGTTATTTAGCGGGGGGAGGTGAAGCTTTCTTT. It is translated as CASSYLAGGGEAFF.

The gene calls are TRBV6-1 and TRBJ1-2; no clear D gene. Germline V lookup: CDR1 MNHNS, CDR2 SASEGT. This CDR3 is 14 amino acids long. Trimming left V 7 bases short and J 0 bases short, with 12 bases between. The CDR3 sequence: CASTKSPTNYGYTF. CDR3 coding DNA: TGTGCCAGCACAAAGTCGCCCACTAACTATGGCTACACCTTC.

In nucleotides, the CDR3 is TGTGCCAGTAGTACCGCGCGAGCCTCTGGAAACACCATATATTTT. This codes for CASSTARASGNTIYF. The chain employs TRBV19 and TRBJ1-3; no clear D. The CDR3 loop spans 15 amino acids. V was pared by 4 bases and J by 0 bases, with 10 bases between. Germline assignment: CDR1 LNHDA and CDR2 SQIVND (reference sequence).

The chain carries TRBV2 and TRBJ2-6, with D unresolved. There are 14 residues in the CDR3. V was trimmed by 8 bases and J by 0 bases, leaving 8 bases between them. In germline, CDR1 is SNHLY, CDR2 FYNNEI. This CDR3 is CASSDTSGANVLTF. CDR3 nucleotides: TGTGCCAGCTCCGACACCTCTGGGGCCAACGTCCTGACTTTC. Complete variable domain (other parts from reference TRBV2 and TRBJ2-6): EPEVTQTPSHQVTQMGQEVILRCVPISNHLYFYWYRQILGQKVEFLVSFYNNEISEKSEIFDDQFSVERPDGSNFTLKIRSTKLEDSAMYFCASSDTSGANVLTFGAGSRLTVL.

J is TRBJ2-7 and V is TRBV27, with 7 bases matching TRBD2. This CDR3 spans 14 amino acids. Germline CDR1 and CDR2: MNHEY and SMNVEV (reference sequence). After removal of 6 bases from V and 8 bases from J, the junction contained 13 bases not matched to a gene. Here the CDR3 DNA reads TGTGCCAGCAGGGCCGGGACTACCGTATCCAAGCAGTACTTC. This encodes CASRAGTTVSKQYF.

The gene calls are TRBV27 and TRBJ2-5; 13 bases are a match to TRBD2. Germline CDR1 is MNHEY and CDR2 is SMNVEV (reference sequence). The CDR3 is made up of 18 amino acids. V was pared by 4 bases and J by 2 bases, with 10 bases of the junction left unmatched. The CDR3 protein is CASSSSRTSGGLQETQYF. For the CDR3, the DNA is TGTGCCAGCAGTTCTTCCCGGACTAGCGGGGGCCTTCAAGAGACCCAGTACTTC.

The rearrangement joins TRBV28 to TRBJ1-1; 11 bases are shared with TRBD1. The CDR3 has 14 amino acids. The germline CDR1 and CDR2 sequences are MDHEN and SYDVKM. After removal of 6 bases from V and 4 bases from J, the junction contained 4 bases not matched to a gene. In nucleotides, the CDR3 is TGTGCCAGCAGACCGGACAGGGGGCCCACTGAAGCTTTCTTT. Translated, it gives CASRPDRGPTEAFF.

The rearrangement uses TRBV11-2 and TRBJ2-3; 7 positions agree with TRBD2. Germline CDR1 reads SGHAT; CDR2 reads FQNNGV. V trimming: 1 base; J trimming: 0 bases; junction bases outside the gene matches: 1. CDR3 length: 15 amino acids. The DNA of the CDR3 is TGTGCCAGCAGCTTAGGAGCGGGAAGCACAGATACGCAGTATTTT. Protein product: CASSLGAGSTDTQYF.

This chain links TRBV7-8 with TRBJ1-1; D might be TRBD1 (6 bases). The CDR3 is 13 residues long. Trimming cost V 0 bases and J 8 bases, with 10 bases left between them. CDR1 and CDR2 from the germline V gene are SGHVS and FQNEAQ. The CDR3 bases are TGTGCCAGCAGCTTAGCGTGGGGGCCAGAAGCTTTCTTT. This translates into CASSLAWGPEAFF.

The chain is built from TRBV6-5 and TRBJ1-1; D possibly corresponds to TRBD1 (5 bases). Looked up from germline, CDR1 is MNHEY and CDR2 is SVGAGI. This CDR3 has 15 residues. V was trimmed by 6 bases and J by 3 bases, leaving 17 bases between them. The CDR3 sequence is CASSKGFYRYTEAFF. CDR3 sequence (DNA): TGTGCCAGCAGCAAAGGGTTTTACAGGTACACTGAAGCTTTCTTT.

This clone was found once. J is TRBJ2-3 and V is TRBV11-2; possible D gene TRBD1, 6 bases. This CDR3 has 15 residues. The V end lost 1 base, the J end lost 3 bases, and 11 bases lay between the germline ends. CDR1 and CDR2 from the germline V gene are SGHAT and FQNNGV. For the CDR3, the DNA is TGTGCCAGCAGCTTAGTGGGGGCCGGAACAGATACGCAGTATTTT. Protein sequence: CASSLVGAGTDTQYF.

The chain joins TRBV29-1 to TRBJ2-5, with a possible D match to TRBD2 (5 bases). The CDR3 runs 13 residues. V was pared by 4 bases and J by 5 bases, with 14 bases between. Per the germline V gene, CDR1 is SQVTM and CDR2 is ANQGSEA. The chain's CDR3 is CSVGLRARETQYF. The CDR3 DNA reads TGCAGCGTTGGTTTGAGGGCCCGGGAGACCCAGTACTTC.